In this sample, the clone carrying this TCR beta chain turned up a few times. Per the original data handling: Reference gene primer amplification gave nucleated cell count estimates. Clones were read by immunoSEQ multiplex PCR, and TCRdb kept only the in-frame ones, dropping some. For V, J and clone size, that table is used; D and trimming come from the DNA. The sample holds about 98,000 clones, over 70% seen once. The data belong to a study of blood T cell repertoires in COVID-19. Study details: Samples of COVID-19 (acute and convalescent) were obtained from the United States, Italy and Spain. From T cells, B-cell-depleted T cells, or PBMCs came the material, which was cDNA or gDNA.

Between the trimmed V and J ends, which lost 8 bases and 2 bases, there was a span of 13 bases. The CDR3 covers 14 residues. Germline CDR1 is MDHEN and CDR2 is SYDVKM. The clonotype comes from a woman aged 80 or over with acute or convalescent COVID-19. The sequenced sample consisted of peripheral blood. The chain links TRBV28 to TRBJ1-5; D gene unclear. The CDR3 DNA follows: TGTGCCAGCTGTGGAGGTTCGGGCAATCAGCCCCAGCATTTT. Its translation is CASCGGSGNQPQHF. Full variable domain (remainder filled in from reference TRBV28 and TRBJ1-5): DVKVTQSSRYLVKRTGEKVFLECVQDMDHENMFWYRQDPGLGLRLIYFSYDVKMKEKGDIPEGYSVSREKKERFSLILESASTNQTSMYLCASCGGSGNQPQHFGDGTRLSIL.